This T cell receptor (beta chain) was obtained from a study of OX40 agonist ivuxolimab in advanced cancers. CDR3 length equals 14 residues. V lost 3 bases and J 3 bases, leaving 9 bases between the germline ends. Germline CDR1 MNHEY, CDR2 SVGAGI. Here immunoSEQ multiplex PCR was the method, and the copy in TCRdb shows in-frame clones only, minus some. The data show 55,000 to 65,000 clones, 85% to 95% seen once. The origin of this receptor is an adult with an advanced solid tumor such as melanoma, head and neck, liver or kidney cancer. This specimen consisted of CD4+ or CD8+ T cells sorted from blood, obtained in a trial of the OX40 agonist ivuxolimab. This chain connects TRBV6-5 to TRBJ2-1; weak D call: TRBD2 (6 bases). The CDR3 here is CASSYARDYNEQFF. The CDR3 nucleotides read TGTGCCAGCAGTTATGCGCGGGACTACAATGAGCAGTTCTTC.